The clone carrying this TCR beta chain was counted a single time. CDR3 length equals 16 residues. J was trimmed by 4 bases and V by 3 bases; bases with no gene match: 4. Per the germline V gene, CDR1 is KGHDR and CDR2 is SFDVKD. This sample was included in a study of blood T cell repertoires in COVID-19. On the study more broadly: PBMCs, B-cell-depleted T cells, or T cells provided the cDNA or gDNA that made up the material.

Authors' processing steps: Reference gene primers were amplified, and this amplification served to estimate nucleated cell counts. Generated by immunoSEQ multiplex PCR, the TCRdb table keeps only in-frame clones and is missing some. Clone size and V and J calls were adopted from that table, with D and trimming inferred from the DNA. This table holds 260,000 or so clones, approximately 85% found once. V gene TRBV24-1 combines with J gene TRBJ2-2, with 10 bases that match TRBD1. The sequence derives from a woman aged 65 to 85 with acute or convalescent COVID-19. Sample: peripheral blood. CDR3 sequence reads: CATSDPRQGATGELFF. The CDR3 DNA reads as TGTGCCACCAGTGATCCAAGACAGGGGGCCACCGGGGAGCTGTTTTTT.